Following are 3 T cell receptor beta chains from one sample sequenced in a study of memory CD4+ T cells and cytomegalovirus serostatus. The sort gate was single viable CD3+CD4+CD8-CD45RO+ cells for memory CD4+ T cells. The repertoire was sequenced with immunoSEQ multiplex PCR; TCRdb's copy has only in-frame clones and lacks some. The profile covers 40,000 to 55,000 clones, with around 76% appearing a single time and 0.9% to 1.5% taken by the ten largest. Sequenced input: memory CD4+ T cells from blood. The receptors come from an adult in good health and CMV-seropositive.

The gene calls are TRBV4-2 and TRBJ1-6; 7 bases fit TRBD1. The CDR3 length is 16 residues. Germline CDR1 and CDR2: LGHNA and YNFKEQ. V shed 1 base, J shed 6 bases, and the junction held 6 bases outside the gene matches. The CDR3 is CASSQGTRQGNSPLHF. DNA of the CDR3: TGTGCCAGCAGCCAAGGTACGCGACAGGGTAATTCACCCCTCCACTTT.

This chain joins TRBV5-4 and TRBJ2-7; no clear D. The CDR3 spans 16 residues. V was pared by 4 bases and J by 2 bases, with 19 bases between. CDR1 is SGHNT, CDR2 YYREEE, per germline (reference sequence). The CDR3 bases are TGTGCCAGCAGCCCTTGGATGGACGAAGGGACCTACGAGCAGTACTTC. This sequence encodes CASSPWMDEGTYEQYF.

The CDR3 region is CASSLAGMDYGYTF. For the CDR3, the DNA is TGTGCCAGCAGCTTAGCAGGGATGGACTATGGCTACACCTTC. The chain is built from TRBV7-2 and TRBJ1-2; unclear D gene. CDR3 length: 14 residues. The ends were cut back, 0 bases at V and 3 bases at J, with 8 bases in the middle. Germline CDR1 SGHTA, CDR2 FQGNSA.